These T cell receptor beta chains were read from a single sample in a study of blood T cell repertoires in COVID-19. The method was immunoSEQ multiplex PCR; TCRdb's version includes in-frame clones alone and lacks a portion of them. The sample shows more than 150,000 clones, roughly four fifths of them seen only once. Input material: peripheral blood. The source is a human donor in a cohort sampled during active COVID-19. CDR3s include the opening cysteine and the closing phenylalanine or tryptophan. D genes are given only for firm matches. Rows may omit the clone size; those that give it use once, few, many or a size class.

few,TRBJ2-2,TRBD2,TRBV4-1,CASSQGPSGGPNTGELFF,TGCGCCAGCAGCCAAGGGCCCAGCGGGGGCCCTAACACCGGGGAGCTGTTTTTT
NA,TRBJ2-7,NA,TRBV5-1,CASSLTSSYEQYF,TGCGCCAGCAGCTTGACGAGCTCCTACGAGCAGTACTTC
NA,TRBJ1-2,TRBD1,TRBV4-1,CASSQRTGGWDGYTF,TGCGCCAGCAGCCAACGGACAGGGGGCTGGGATGGCTACACCTTC
NA,TRBJ2-2,TRBD1,TRBV7-6,CASSPDRGGTGELFF,TGTGCCAGCAGCCCAGACAGGGGTGGCACCGGGGAGCTGTTTTTT
NA,TRBJ1-5,NA,TRBV19,CASSNGGSNQPQHF,TGTGCCAGTAGTAACGGGGGTAGCAATCAGCCCCAGCATTTT
NA,TRBJ1-1,NA,TRBV11-2,CASSLVQGGTTEAFF,TGTGCCAGCAGCTTAGTACAGGGAGGGACCACTGAAGCTTTCTTT
NA,TRBJ2-7,NA,TRBV10-3,CAISEQIYEQYF,TGTGCCATCAGTGAGCAAATCTACGAGCAGTACTTC
NA,TRBJ2-7,NA,TRBV5-1,CASSLNGAYEQYF,TGCGCCAGCAGCTTGAACGGGGCCTACGAGCAGTACTTC
NA,TRBJ2-7,NA,TRBV7-8,CASTQSGFGGEQYF,TGTGCCAGCACCCAATCGGGTTTCGGCGGAGAGCAGTACTTC
NA,TRBJ1-3,NA,TRBV19,CASSMDSVSGNTIYF,TGTGCCAGTAGTATGGACAGCGTCTCTGGAAACACCATATATTTT
NA,TRBJ2-7,NA,TRBV15,CATSRDVASYEQYF,TGTGCCACCAGCAGAGATGTGGCCTCCTACGAGCAGTACTTC
NA,TRBJ2-5,NA,TRBV3-1/TRBV3-2,CASSQEVDPQETQYF,TGTGCCAGCAGCCAAGAGGTAGATCCACAAGAGACCCAGTACTTC
NA,TRBJ2-1,NA,TRBV27,CASSPGHIFSYNEQFF,TGTGCCAGCAGTCCCGGACACATCTTCTCCTACAATGAGCAGTTCTTC